The clone carrying this T cell receptor beta chain was seen at least ten times. The antigen is not known. This sample stems from a study of naive and memory T cell subsets. The CDR3 length is 12 residues. Trimming cost V 3 bases and J 4 bases, with 6 bases left between them. Germline values: CDR1 SNHLY, CDR2 FYNNEI. Study results and caveats: Over 90% of naive TCR sequences appeared only once after error correction, unlike memory subsets. Gini index rose across naive, CM, EM and EMRA in CD4 and CD8. Activation and differentiation may alter RNA-based TCR counts.

Two oligonucleotides, mixed equimolar, formed the beta constant-region primer covering TRBC1 and TRBC2. Four rounds of PCR amplified the ligated cDNA using nested alpha and beta constant-region primers plus SP2. Via MiXCR, TCRdb re-called the UMI-ligation and nested PCR reads, giving one row per CDR3 protein. The sample carries under 35,000 distinct CDR3 sequences, about 10% recorded once. The material sequenced was effector memory CD4+ T cells from blood. Subset described: effector memory, CD45RA- CD27-. The chain has TRBV2 and TRBJ1-2; D gene uncertain. The TCR comes from a human donor in good health. DNA for the CDR3: TGTGCCAGCAGTGAGCACAGCTATGGCTACACCTTC. Translating it yields CASSEHSYGYTF. Complete variable domain (other parts from reference TRBV2 and TRBJ1-2): EPEVTQTPSHQVTQMGQEVILRCVPISNHLYFYWYRQILGQKVEFLVSFYNNEISEKSEIFDDQFSVERPDGSNFTLKIRSTKLEDSAMYFCASSEHSYGYTFGSGTRLTVV.